Listed here are 20 T cell receptor beta chains from one sample, sequenced in a study of CD8+CD57+ T cells in acquired aplastic anemia. Those patients picked for sequencing had displayed CD8+CD57+ cell expansion on flow cytometry. Genomic DNA acted as the template from which TCR beta VDJ combination and CDR3 sequence profiling were carried out. TCRdb used MiXCR to reprocess the reads, holding one entry per CDR3 protein. Of some 160,000 distinct CDR3 sequences in the sample, around half were seen once. Sequenced: sorted CD4+, CD8+, or CD8+CD57+ T cells (not recorded which) from PBMCs. These receptors were taken from a human donor with aplastic anemia.

The chain links TRBV7-9 to TRBJ2-1; D gene unclear. The CDR3 contains 13 residues. Trimming took 1 base from V and 9 from J, leaving 10 bases between them. Germline V lookup: CDR1 SEHNR, CDR2 FQNEAQ (reference sequence). The DNA of the CDR3 is TGTGCCAGCAGCTTAGTCGGCAGTGCTGAGCAGTTCTTC. Translation gives CASSLVGSAEQFF.

In its sample, this clonotype was seen many times. The chain links TRBV7-3 to TRBJ2-5; perhaps TRBD1 as D (7 bases). The germline V gene has CDR1 SGHTA and CDR2 FQGTGA. V was trimmed by 1 base and J by 1 base, leaving 13 bases between them. The CDR3 sequence is 16 residues long. CDR3 sequence: CASSLSGGGGQETQYF. The CDR3 bases are TGTGCCAGCAGCTTAAGTGGAGGGGGCGGCCAAGAGACCCAGTACTTC.

The chain joins TRBV2 to TRBJ1-5; D unresolved. The germline CDR1 and CDR2 sequences are SNHLY and FYNNEI. The CDR3 totals 13 residues. Deletions cut 4 bases from V and 5 bases from J, with 9 bases between. The CDR3 coding sequence is TGTGCCAGCAGTGTGGATCGGGATCAGCCCCAGCATTTT. This sequence encodes CASSVDRDQPQHF.

This chain uses TRBV20-1 with TRBJ1-2; TRBD1 matches 7 bases. The CDR3 totals 13 residues. Per the germline V gene, CDR1 is DFQATT and CDR2 is SNEGSKA (reference sequence). After removal of 6 bases from V and 2 bases from J, the junction contained 6 bases not matched to a gene. CDR3 nucleotides: TGCAGTGCCCGAGTGGGACAGAACTATGGCTACACCTTC. Its protein is CSARVGQNYGYTF.

This chain links TRBV18 with TRBJ1-6; 7 nucleotides match TRBD1. The CDR3 runs 15 residues. Germline assignment: CDR1 KGHSH and CDR2 LQKENI. V trimming: 4 bases; J trimming: 7 bases; junction bases outside the gene matches: 7. CDR3 region: CASSLGTVINSPLHF. The CDR3 DNA is TGTGCCAGCTCACTCGGGACAGTAATAAATTCACCCCTCCACTTT. Using reference TRBV18 and TRBJ1-6 for the parts outside the CDR3, the full variable domain is NAGVMQNPRHLVRRRGQEARLRCSPMKGHSHVYWYRQLPEEGLKFMVYLQKENIIDESGMPKERFSAEFPKEGPSILRIQQVVRGDSAAYFCASSLGTVINSPLHFGNGTRLTVT.

The V and J genes are TRBV5-6 and TRBJ1-3; TRBD1 agrees at 7 bases. The CDR3 contains 14 residues. Germline trimming cut 5 bases from V and 0 bases from J; bases unmatched to any gene: 2. Looked up from germline, CDR1 is SGHDT and CDR2 is YYEEEE. CDR3 sequence (DNA): TGTGCCAGCAGTTCAGGGGGCTCTGGAAACACCATATATTTT. Protein sequence: CASSSGGSGNTIYF.

This clonotype occurred many times. The V call is TRBV7-6, the J call TRBJ2-2, with TRBD1 matching 7 bases. Germline V lookup: CDR1 SGHVS, CDR2 FNYEAQ. V lost 5 bases, J lost 4 bases, and 13 bases stayed unmatched. The CDR3 runs to 17 residues. This CDR3 reads CASSPYRYRGGTGELFF. For the CDR3, the DNA is TGTGCCAGCAGCCCCTACAGGTACAGGGGTGGCACCGGGGAGCTGTTTTTT.

This clonotype was seen just once. The rearrangement uses TRBV7-2 and TRBJ2-7, with D possibly matching TRBD1 (6 bases). CDR3 size: 15 residues. Trimming took 0 bases from V and 3 from J, leaving 12 bases between them. Germline V gene lookup returns CDR1 SGHTA and CDR2 FQGNSA. The CDR3 spells CASSLAQGSVYEQYF. CDR3 nucleotide sequence: TGTGCCAGCAGCTTAGCACAGGGTTCAGTCTACGAGCAGTACTTC.

This clonotype showed up just a few times. The V and J genes are TRBV24-1 and TRBJ1-2; no firm D call. This CDR3 is built from 13 residues. Germline V CDR1 and CDR2: KGHDR, SFDVKD. V lost 6 bases to trimming and J lost 5 bases, with 12 bases between them. The CDR3 DNA reads as TGTGCCACCAGTCGCGGAGGGTTTTATGGCTACACCTTC. Its protein is CATSRGGFYGYTF.

This clonotype was picked up many times. The chain has TRBV4-2 and TRBJ1-5; D unclear. Trimming removed 5 bases from V and 5 bases from J, with 10 bases in between. Germline V lookup: CDR1 LGHNA, CDR2 YNFKEQ. The CDR3 length is 13 residues. The CDR3 loop reads CASSARYDQPQHF. CDR3 coding DNA: TGTGCCAGCAGCGCCAGGTATGATCAGCCCCAGCATTTT.

The chain combines TRBV29-1 with TRBJ2-7; the match to TRBD1 covers 9 bases. The V gene end was trimmed by 4 bases and the J gene end by 5 bases; junction bases not matched to a gene: 6. This CDR3 is 13 amino acids long. The germline gives CDR1 SQVTM, CDR2 ANQGSEA. CDR3 region: CSVAATGGDEQYF. The CDR3 DNA reads as TGCAGCGTTGCAGCGACAGGGGGGGACGAGCAGTACTTC.

This clonotype was seen more than once but under ten times. This chain connects TRBV7-6 to TRBJ2-1; D uncertain. Trimming removed 3 bases at V and 8 bases at J, with 8 bases between. Per the germline V gene, CDR1 is SGHVS and CDR2 is FNYEAQ. The CDR3 runs to 12 residues. CDR3 DNA: TGTGCCAGCAGCTTGTTGAGCGATGAGCAGTTCTTC. Its protein is CASSLLSDEQFF.

This clonotype showed up many times. This chain uses TRBV7-3 with TRBJ2-3; D is ambiguous. Germline values: CDR1 SGHTA, CDR2 FQGTGA. CDR3 length equals 12 residues. Trimming removed 7 bases at V and 6 bases at J, with 11 bases between. The CDR3 protein is CASTGQSDTQYF. Written as DNA, the CDR3 is TGTGCCAGCACTGGCCAATCCGATACGCAGTATTTT.

Concerning this clonotype itself: An end of the junction differs from the germline gene, which may be a read error. The chain joins TRBV4-3 to TRBJ2-4, with a possible D match to TRBD1 (6 bases). The length of the CDR3 is 14 residues. In germline, CDR1 is LGHNA, CDR2 YSLEER. DNA of the CDR3: TGCGCCTGCAGCCAAGTTGGGGGCGCGAACATTCAGTACTTC. It yields the protein CACSQVGGANIQYF.

The table lists this clonotype with many counts. The chain joins TRBV7-2 to TRBJ1-4; D gene ambiguous. The CDR3 contains 14 residues. Germline CDR1 is SGHTA and CDR2 is FQGNSA. Trimming left V 5 bases short and J 4 bases short, with 11 bases between. For the CDR3, the DNA is TGTGCCAGCAGCCAGCAGCCACTTAATGAAAAACTGTTTTTT. It specifies CASSQQPLNEKLFF.

Ten or more counts support this clonotype. The rearrangement uses TRBV7-2 and TRBJ2-5, with a possible D match to TRBD2 (6 bases). With 0 bases removed from V and 0 bases from J, the gap between germline ends came to 11 bases. CDR1 and CDR2 from the germline V gene are SGHTA and FQGNSA. The CDR3 sequence is 16 residues long. The CDR3 DNA follows: TGTGCCAGCAGCTTAGCGCGGGGCGGGGACCAAGAGACCCAGTACTTC. This encodes CASSLARGGDQETQYF.

This clonotype has only one observation. A much larger clonotype is one base distant, so this may be a read error. The CDR3 DNA reads TGTGCCAGCAGCTTAGATCATGAGCAGTTCGTC. This encodes CASSLDHEQFV. The chain recombines TRBV11-2 with TRBJ2-7; D ambiguous. Germline V CDR1 and CDR2: SGHAT, FQNNGV. There are 11 residues in the CDR3.

Ten or more counts support this clonotype. The chain employs TRBV3-1 and TRBJ1-2; perhaps TRBD1 as D (5 bases). The CDR3 runs to 12 residues. V gave up 3 bases and J gave up 7 bases, with 9 bases separating them. The germline gives CDR1 LGHDT, CDR2 YNNKEL (reference sequence). Here the CDR3 DNA reads TGTGCCAGCAGCCACGGGGCGGGTGGCTACACCTTC. It is translated as CASSHGAGGYTF.

This chain joins TRBV29-1 and TRBJ1-4; D is perhaps TRBD1 (6 bases). V was pared by 7 bases and J by 3 bases, with 24 bases between. The CDR3 totals 17 residues. The germline V gene has CDR1 SQVTM and CDR2 ANQGSEA. The CDR3 spells CSARQALGIGANEKLFF. The CDR3, as DNA: TGCAGCGCCCGACAGGCGTTAGGTATCGGGGCTAATGAAAAACTGTTTTTT.

The rearrangement joins TRBV10-3 to TRBJ2-7, with 16 positions matching TRBD2. J gave up 4 bases and V 9 bases, and 12 bases lay outside the gene matches. Germline V gene data show CDR1 as ENHRY and CDR2 as SYGVKD. The CDR3 is 17 residues long. The CDR3 sequence is CAIGTSGRARVKYEQYV. Here the CDR3 DNA reads TGTGCCATAGGGACTAGCGGGAGGGCCCGAGTAAAATACGAGCAGTACGTC.